The 8 T cell receptor beta chains presented below share a single source sample, sequenced in a study of T cell repertoires in cytomegalovirus infection. MiXCR, applied by TCRdb to the reads, yields one record per CDR3 protein. The table lists roughly 630,000 distinct CDR3 sequences, 24% of them singletons. The sequenced material came from CD8+ T cells from PBMCs. Receptors were obtained from a human donor in good health (CMV status not recorded). Some clones in this sample may be carry-over from other donors' samples.

This clonotype appeared many times. The chain recombines TRBV7-2 with TRBJ1-2, with D unclear. V was cut by 5 bases and J by 0 bases, with 13 bases left in between. Germline-derived CDR1 and CDR2 are SGHTA and FQGNSA. This CDR3 is built from 15 residues. The CDR3 DNA follows: TGTGCCAGCAGCCCCATGACCTTAACTAACTATGGCTACACCTTC. Translating it yields CASSPMTLTNYGYTF.

This clonotype was observed a few times. This rearrangement joins TRBV28 to TRBJ2-3; 7 nucleotides agree with TRBD2. The CDR3 is made up of 17 amino acids. CDR1 MDHEN and CDR2 SYDVKM come from the germline V gene. V was pared by 4 bases and J by 4 bases, with 14 bases of the junction left unmatched. CDR3 bases: TGTGCCAGCAGTTCGGAGCGGGGCGGGGTAGGATCAGATACGCAGTATTTT. It specifies CASSSERGGVGSDTQYF.

As regards this clonotype: A read error may produce the germline difference seen at one junction end. This chain uses TRBV6-5 with TRBJ1-2; D gene uncertain. Germline loops: CDR1 MNHEY, CDR2 SVGAGI. The CDR3 consists of 13 residues. CDR3 region: CASSHSSSDGYTF. CDR3 coding DNA: TGTGCCAGCAGTCACTCATCTTCGGACGGCTACACCTTC.

The chain recombines TRBV7-2 with TRBJ1-6, with a possible D match to TRBD1 (5 bases). The CDR3 is made up of 13 amino acids. V dropped 1 base and J dropped 7 bases, with 5 bases sitting between them. Germline CDR1 SGHTA, CDR2 FQGNSA. The CDR3 loop is CASSLEGNSPLHF. CDR3 coding DNA: TGTGCCAGCAGCTTAGAGGGGAATTCACCCCTCCACTTT.

On this clonotype: It may be a read error: a sequence one base away is much more abundant. This rearrangement joins TRBV7-8 to TRBJ2-3; 8 nucleotides align to TRBD2. CDR3 size: 15 residues. The germline gives CDR1 SGHVS, CDR2 FQNEAQ. The DNA for the CDR3 is TGTACCAGCAGCCCCGGGGGGGAGGTATCAGATACGCAGTATTTT. Translated: CTSSPGGEVSDTQYF.

A few counts support this clonotype. The chain uses TRBV6-2 or TRBV6-3 and TRBJ2-7; 9 bases are shared with TRBD1. The J segment lost 3 bases and the V segment lost 0 bases, leaving 0 bases of the junction unmatched. The germline CDR1 and CDR2 sequences are MNHEY and SVGEGT. The CDR3 covers 14 residues. The DNA of the CDR3 is TGTGCCAGCAGTTACTCGGGACAGGGCTACGAGCAGTACGTC. Protein product: CASSYSGQGYEQYV.

J is TRBJ1-5 and V is TRBV20-1; D is perhaps TRBD1 (6 bases). Trimming pared 3 bases from V and 4 bases from J, leaving 28 bases between. Germline V gene sequence: CDR1 DFQATT, CDR2 SNEGSKA (reference sequence). The CDR3 runs to 19 residues. The CDR3 DNA is TGCAGTGCTAGTAAGGGGGTGAAAGGTCTCGATGGGAGGAATCAGCCCCAGCATTTT. Translating it yields CSASKGVKGLDGRNQPQHF.

The rearrangement joins TRBV6-2 or TRBV6-3 to TRBJ2-5; no clear D. Trimming removed 6 bases at V and 7 bases at J, with 12 bases between. CDR3 length: 12 amino acids. CDR1 and CDR2 from the germline V gene are MNHEY and SVGEGT. DNA of the CDR3: TGTGCCAGCAGAGGTTCCGACGGGACCCAGTACTTC. This gives the protein CASRGSDGTQYF.